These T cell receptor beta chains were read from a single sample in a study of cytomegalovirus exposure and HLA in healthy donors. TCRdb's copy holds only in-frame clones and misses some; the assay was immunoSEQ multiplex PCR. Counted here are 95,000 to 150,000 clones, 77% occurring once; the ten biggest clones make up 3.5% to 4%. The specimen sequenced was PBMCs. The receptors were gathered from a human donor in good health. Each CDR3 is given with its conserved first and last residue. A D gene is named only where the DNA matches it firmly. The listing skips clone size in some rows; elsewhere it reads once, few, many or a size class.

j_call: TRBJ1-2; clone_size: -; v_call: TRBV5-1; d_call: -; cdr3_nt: TGCGCCAGCAAATACAGGCCAGGCGACTATGGCTACACCTTC; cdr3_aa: CASKYRPGDYGYTF
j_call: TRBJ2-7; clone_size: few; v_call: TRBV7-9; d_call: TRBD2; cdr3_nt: TGTGCCAGCAGCGGCGACCCGGGGGGGTCCTCCTACGAGCAGTACTTC; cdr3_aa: CASSGDPGGSSYEQYF
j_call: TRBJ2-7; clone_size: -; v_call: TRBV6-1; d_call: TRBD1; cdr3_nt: TGTGCCAGCAGCATCCTGGGACAGTCCTACGAGCAGTACTTC; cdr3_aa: CASSILGQSYEQYF
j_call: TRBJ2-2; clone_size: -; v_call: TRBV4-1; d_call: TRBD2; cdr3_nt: TGCGCCAGCAGCCAACATACCGGGACTACGGGCCTGGCATCCTTTGCCGGGGAGCTGTTTTTT; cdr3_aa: CASSQHTGTTGLASFAGELFF
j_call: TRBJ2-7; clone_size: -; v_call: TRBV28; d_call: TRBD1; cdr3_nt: TGTGCCAGCAGACGGGACAGGGGGCCGGGGGAGCAGTACTTC; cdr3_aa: CASRRDRGPGEQYF
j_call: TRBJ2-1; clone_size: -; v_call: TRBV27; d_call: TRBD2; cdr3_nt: TGTGCCAGCAGTTTACTCGCGGGAGTGATTAGTGAGCAGTTCTTC; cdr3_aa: CASSLLAGVISEQFF
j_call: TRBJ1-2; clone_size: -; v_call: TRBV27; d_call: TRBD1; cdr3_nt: TGTGCCAGCAGTACCTCCGTAGACAGGGGGGATGGCTACACCTTC; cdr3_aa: CASSTSVDRGDGYTF
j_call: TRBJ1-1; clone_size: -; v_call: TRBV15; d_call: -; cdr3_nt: TGTGCCACCAGCAGAGGGGATGGGGCAGGGAACACTGAAGCTTTCTTT; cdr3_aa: CATSRGDGAGNTEAFF
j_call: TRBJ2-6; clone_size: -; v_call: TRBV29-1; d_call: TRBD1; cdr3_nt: TGCAGCGTCTCCCTCCCGACAGGGAAAAGCTCTGGGGCCAACGTCCTGACTTTC; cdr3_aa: CSVSLPTGKSSGANVLTF
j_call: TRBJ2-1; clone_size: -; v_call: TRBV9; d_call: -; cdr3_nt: TGTGCCAGCAGCGTAGCGGACAACAGCTACAATGAGCAGTTCTTC; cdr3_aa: CASSVADNSYNEQFF
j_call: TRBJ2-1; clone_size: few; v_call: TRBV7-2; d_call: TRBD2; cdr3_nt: TGTGCCAGCAGCTTTTCTAGCGGGAGGGTCCATGAGCAGTTCTTC; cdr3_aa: CASSFSSGRVHEQFF
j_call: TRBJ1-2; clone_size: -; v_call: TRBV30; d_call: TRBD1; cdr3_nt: TGTGCCTGGAGTCCCACCGGGACAGGCTATGGCTACACCTTC; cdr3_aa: CAWSPTGTGYGYTF
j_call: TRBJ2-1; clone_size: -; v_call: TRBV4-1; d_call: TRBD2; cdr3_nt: TGCGCCAGCAGCCCCCCGGGACTAGCGGTCAATGAGCAGTTCTTC; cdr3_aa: CASSPPGLAVNEQFF
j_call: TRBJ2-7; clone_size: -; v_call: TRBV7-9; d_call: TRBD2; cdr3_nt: TGTGCCAGCAGCTTAGAACCGGGACTAGCGGGAGGGCCCTCCTACGAGCAGTACTTC; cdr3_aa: CASSLEPGLAGGPSYEQYF
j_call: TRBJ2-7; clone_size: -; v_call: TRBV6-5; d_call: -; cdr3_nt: TGTGCCAGCAGTTACTGGATCAGGGTCATCTACGAGCAGTACTTC; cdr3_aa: CASSYWIRVIYEQYF